The clone carrying this T cell receptor (beta chain) showed up many times. The antigen remains undetermined. This record belongs to a study of T cells in localized non-small cell lung cancer. Clones were sequenced by immunoSEQ multiplex PCR, and TCRdb holds only the in-frame ones, with some missing. The table records nearly 4,500 clones, roughly 21% of them present only once. Study results and limitations: There were a median around 53 of the top 100 tumor clones appearing in adjacent lung. Only one tumor region was sequenced, so heterogeneity remains possible.

The germline V and J ends were trimmed by 6 bases and 3 bases, with 18 bases remaining between them. The CDR3 has 15 residues. The germline V gene has CDR1 SGHNT and CDR2 YENEEA. The TCR comes from a female donor of 60 years or more with stage I lung adenocarcinoma. The genes are TRBV11-3 and TRBJ2-7; D is perhaps TRBD1 or TRBD2 (5 bases each). The starting material was lung tumor tissue, obtained before any cancer treatment. CDR3 in DNA: TGTGCCAGCAGGTGGGACCCAGGGATAATCTACGAGCAGTACTTC. This gives the protein CASRWDPGIIYEQYF.